This is a list of T cell receptor beta chains from one sample in a study of T-cell reconstitution after alpha-beta-depleted transplantation in children. From the PCR reads, TCRdb called clonotypes with MiXCR, one entry per CDR3 protein. Here the sample spans about 400,000 distinct CDR3 sequences, roughly 20% being singletons. The material sequenced was PBMCs from the stem cell graft donor, taken from the stem cell graft. The origin of the receptors is a human donor who donated a stem cell graft to a child with acute myeloid leukemia. Each CDR3 is given with its conserved first and last residue. The D gene is left open where the match is weak. Some rows mark clone size as missing; the rest say once, few, many or name a class of expanded clone.

>TRBJ2-7|few|TRBD2|TRBV5-1
CASSEVAGAQYEQYF
TGCGCCAGCAGCGAGGTAGCGGGAGCCCAATACGAGCAGTACTTC
>TRBJ2-1|-|-|TRBV20-1
CSARVLEFYNEQFF
TGCAGTGCTAGAGTACTAGAATTTTACAATGAGCAGTTCTTC
>TRBJ2-7|-|-|TRBV20-1
CSALDSYEQYF
TGCAGTGCTTTAGACTCCTACGAGCAGTACTTC
>TRBJ2-7|many|TRBD2|TRBV20-1
CSARSGTNYEQYF
TGCAGTGCTAGATCCGGGACTAACTACGAGCAGTACTTC
>TRBJ2-2|-|-|TRBV6-4
CASGETPTGYSGELFF
TGTGCCAGCGGTGAGACCCCAACAGGGTATTCCGGGGAGCTGTTTTTT
>TRBJ1-4|few|-|TRBV12-3/TRBV12-4
CASSLGGVGEKLFF
TGTGCCAGCAGTTTAGGAGGGGTTGGTGAAAAACTGTTTTTT
>TRBJ2-2|many|-|TRBV7-6
CASSSTAGELFF
TGTGCCAGCAGCTCGACGGCCGGGGAGCTGTTTTTT
>TRBJ2-5|many|TRBD1|TRBV29-1
CSVKLTGRETQYF
TGCAGCGTTAAACTGACAGGGAGAGAGACCCAGTACTTC
>TRBJ2-7|-|TRBD2|TRBV11-2
CASSPAGGRQYEQYF
TGTGCCAGCAGCCCCGCCGGCGGGAGGCAATACGAGCAGTACTTC
>TRBJ2-1|-|-|TRBV29-1
CSVGRLEGNEQFF
TGCAGCGTTGGCCGGTTGGAGGGAAATGAGCAGTTCTTC
>TRBJ2-2|-|-|TRBV7-6
CASSLPPGTLANTGELFF
TGTGCCAGCAGCCTCCCCCCTGGGACCCTCGCGAACACCGGGGAGCTGTTTTTT